The rows below give T cell receptor beta chains drawn from one sample of a study of T cell repertoires in ileal Crohn's disease. Method: immunoSEQ multiplex PCR; TCRdb's copy keeps in-frame clones and lacks some. Of tens of thousands of clones in the sample, roughly nine tenths were seen once. Sequencing was performed on ileal tissue. These receptor sequences come from an adult with Crohn's disease. The CDR3 runs from the conserved cysteine through the conserved F or W. D genes are given only for firm matches. A clone size is listed for some rows: how often the clone was seen (once, few, many), or a class if it is expanded.

clone_size: -; v_call: TRBV9; d_call: TRBD2; j_call: TRBJ2-3; cdr3_nt: TGTGCCAGCAGCTTGCACACTAGCGGGGGAAACACAGATACGCAGTATTTT; cdr3_aa: CASSLHTSGGNTDTQYF
clone_size: once; v_call: TRBV5-1; d_call: TRBD1; j_call: TRBJ2-3; cdr3_nt: TGCGCCAGCAGCCCCTATCCGCAGACAGGGCTCACAGATACGCAGTATTTT; cdr3_aa: CASSPYPQTGLTDTQYF
clone_size: -; v_call: TRBV4-1; d_call: -; j_call: TRBJ1-2; cdr3_nt: TGCGCCAGCAGCCAGGTTTCATCCCTAGTCTATGGCTACACCTTC; cdr3_aa: CASSQVSSLVYGYTF
clone_size: -; v_call: TRBV18; d_call: -; j_call: TRBJ2-3; cdr3_nt: TGTGCCAGCTCCCCGGCGACTAGCACAGATACGCAGTATTTT; cdr3_aa: CASSPATSTDTQYF
clone_size: once; v_call: TRBV30; d_call: -; j_call: TRBJ1-2; cdr3_nt: TGTGCCTGGAGACGGGCAGCTCAGGGTGGCTACACCTTC; cdr3_aa: CAWRRAAQGGYTF
clone_size: -; v_call: TRBV19; d_call: TRBD1; j_call: TRBJ1-5; cdr3_nt: TGTGCCACGGACAGGTTCTTTAGCAATCAGCCCCAGCATTTT; cdr3_aa: CATDRFFSNQPQHF
clone_size: -; v_call: TRBV4-3; d_call: -; j_call: TRBJ2-2; cdr3_nt: TGCGCCAGCAGCCGCGGTAGAGCCTACACCGGGGAGCTGTTTTTT; cdr3_aa: CASSRGRAYTGELFF
clone_size: -; v_call: TRBV6-1; d_call: -; j_call: TRBJ1-4; cdr3_nt: TGTGCCAGCAGCAGACAGAGACAGGCGAATGAAAAACTGTTTTTT; cdr3_aa: CASSRQRQANEKLFF
clone_size: -; v_call: TRBV10-3; d_call: -; j_call: TRBJ1-4; cdr3_nt: TGTGCCATCAGAGAACAGGTTAATGAAAAACTGTTTTTT; cdr3_aa: CAIREQVNEKLFF
clone_size: -; v_call: TRBV27; d_call: TRBD2; j_call: TRBJ2-3; cdr3_nt: TGTGCCAGCAGTCCGTCGGGACTAGCGGGGGGTGATACGCAGTATTTT; cdr3_aa: CASSPSGLAGGDTQYF
clone_size: -; v_call: TRBV7-9; d_call: -; j_call: TRBJ1-5; cdr3_nt: TGTGCCAGCAGCCCAGGCGTCGGGGGGAATCAGCCCCAGCATTTT; cdr3_aa: CASSPGVGGNQPQHF
clone_size: -; v_call: TRBV6-5; d_call: TRBD1; j_call: TRBJ1-2; cdr3_nt: TGTGCCAGCACTTACAGGGGCCGAGACGGCTACACCTTC; cdr3_aa: CASTYRGRDGYTF
clone_size: -; v_call: TRBV7-6; d_call: -; j_call: TRBJ2-1; cdr3_nt: TGTGCCAGCAGCTCGCGGGGAAACGTCTACAATGAGCAGTTCTTC; cdr3_aa: CASSSRGNVYNEQFF
clone_size: -; v_call: TRBV4-1; d_call: TRBD2; j_call: TRBJ2-7; cdr3_nt: TGCGCCAGCAGCCAAGAAGCGGGAGTCTACGAGCAGTACTTC; cdr3_aa: CASSQEAGVYEQYF
clone_size: -; v_call: TRBV27; d_call: -; j_call: TRBJ1-2; cdr3_nt: TGTGCCAGCAGTTCCATTGAGGGGGATGGCTACACCTTC; cdr3_aa: CASSSIEGDGYTF
clone_size: -; v_call: TRBV6-4; d_call: TRBD1; j_call: TRBJ1-1; cdr3_nt: TGTGCCAGCAGAACAGGGGCGAACACTGAAGCTTTCTTT; cdr3_aa: CASRTGANTEAFF
clone_size: -; v_call: TRBV4-3; d_call: -; j_call: TRBJ2-6; cdr3_nt: TGCGCCAGCAGCCAAGACGGGTCCGGTTCTGGGGCCAACGTCCTGACTTTC; cdr3_aa: CASSQDGSGSGANVLTF
clone_size: -; v_call: TRBV14; d_call: -; j_call: TRBJ1-4; cdr3_nt: TGTGCCAGCAGCCAAGAGTCAGGGGCAGGTGAAAAACTGTTTTTT; cdr3_aa: CASSQESGAGEKLFF
clone_size: -; v_call: TRBV11-2; d_call: TRBD2; j_call: TRBJ2-1; cdr3_nt: TGTGCCAGCAGCTTAGATGGGAGGGCGGGCGATGAGCAGTTCTTC; cdr3_aa: CASSLDGRAGDEQFF
clone_size: -; v_call: TRBV15; d_call: TRBD1; j_call: TRBJ1-2; cdr3_nt: TGTGCCACCAGCAGGAAAAATACAGGGGGCACCCAACCCATTTTTTATGGCTACACCTTC; cdr3_aa: CATSRKNTGGTQPIFYGYTF
clone_size: -; v_call: TRBV5-4; d_call: -; j_call: TRBJ2-1; cdr3_nt: TGTGCCAGCCGATTCGGTAGTACCTCCTACAATGAGCAGTTCTTC; cdr3_aa: CASRFGSTSYNEQFF
clone_size: -; v_call: TRBV15; d_call: -; j_call: TRBJ1-1; cdr3_nt: TGTGCCACCAGCAGAGATGGACAGCCGAACACTGAAGCTTTCTTT; cdr3_aa: CATSRDGQPNTEAFF
clone_size: once; v_call: TRBV7-8; d_call: -; j_call: TRBJ1-5; cdr3_nt: TGTGCCAGCAGCCACCACAGGGATAACCCCCAATTCAATCAGCCCCAGCATTTT; cdr3_aa: CASSHHRDNPQFNQPQHF
clone_size: -; v_call: TRBV2; d_call: TRBD1; j_call: TRBJ2-3; cdr3_nt: TGTGCCAGCAGGAAAAATCTACAGGGACAGGTGGGCACAGATACGCAGTATTTT; cdr3_aa: CASRKNLQGQVGTDTQYF
clone_size: -; v_call: TRBV30; d_call: TRBD2; j_call: TRBJ2-3; cdr3_nt: TGTGCCTGGACCGAACGCCTCACTAGCGGGAGGGTCACAGATACGCAGTATTTT; cdr3_aa: CAWTERLTSGRVTDTQYF
clone_size: few; v_call: TRBV5-1; d_call: -; j_call: TRBJ1-2; cdr3_nt: TGCGCCAGCAGCTTGGCCCAACAGACCTTTCAAAGCTACACCTTC; cdr3_aa: CASSLAQQTFQSYTF
clone_size: -; v_call: TRBV5-1; d_call: -; j_call: TRBJ1-1; cdr3_nt: TGCGCCAGCAGCACATCCGGGACAACGAACACTGAAGCTTTCTTT; cdr3_aa: CASSTSGTTNTEAFF
clone_size: -; v_call: TRBV4-3; d_call: -; j_call: TRBJ1-1; cdr3_nt: TGCGCCAGCAGCCAAGTTCTAACAGGACGGAACACTGAAGCTTTCTTT; cdr3_aa: CASSQVLTGRNTEAFF
clone_size: few; v_call: TRBV7-8; d_call: -; j_call: TRBJ1-5; cdr3_nt: TGTGCCAGCAGCTTAGAGGGTCGCGGGGGGGATCAGCCCCAGCATTTT; cdr3_aa: CASSLEGRGGDQPQHF
clone_size: -; v_call: TRBV6-1; d_call: TRBD1; j_call: TRBJ2-7; cdr3_nt: TGTGCCAGCAGTGGGAGGACAGGGAACGCCGAGCAGTACTTC; cdr3_aa: CASSGRTGNAEQYF
clone_size: -; v_call: TRBV19; d_call: TRBD2; j_call: TRBJ2-5; cdr3_nt: TGTGCCAGTAAAGTAGCGGGTGGGATCACCCAGTACTTC; cdr3_aa: CASKVAGGITQYF
clone_size: -; v_call: TRBV15; d_call: TRBD1; j_call: TRBJ1-2; cdr3_nt: TGTGCCACCAGCAGAGATAGGACAGGGATCTATGGCTACACCTTC; cdr3_aa: CATSRDRTGIYGYTF
clone_size: -; v_call: TRBV7-9; d_call: -; j_call: TRBJ1-1; cdr3_nt: TGTGCCAGCAGCCCTCGCACAGGGATATATGAAGCTTTCTTT; cdr3_aa: CASSPRTGIYEAFF
clone_size: -; v_call: TRBV27; d_call: -; j_call: TRBJ2-7; cdr3_nt: TGTGCCAGCAGTTTTAGCGGTTACTCCTACGAGCAGTACTTC; cdr3_aa: CASSFSGYSYEQYF
clone_size: -; v_call: TRBV30; d_call: TRBD1; j_call: TRBJ1-1; cdr3_nt: TGTGCCTGGAGTGTAAACTTTTTGCAGGGGGCGGGTGACACTGAAGCTTTCTTT; cdr3_aa: CAWSVNFLQGAGDTEAFF
clone_size: -; v_call: TRBV29-1; d_call: TRBD2; j_call: TRBJ2-7; cdr3_nt: TGCAGCGTTGCAGATGTGGGAGGGAGGAGCTCCTACGAGCAGTACTTC; cdr3_aa: CSVADVGGRSSYEQYF
clone_size: -; v_call: TRBV4-3; d_call: TRBD1; j_call: TRBJ2-7; cdr3_nt: TGCGCCAGCAGCCAAGATGGACAGGCCCACGAGCAGTACTTC; cdr3_aa: CASSQDGQAHEQYF
clone_size: -; v_call: TRBV5-1; d_call: -; j_call: TRBJ1-5; cdr3_nt: TGCGCCAGCAGCCGAGAAACAGGGTTAGGTCAGCCCCAGCATTTT; cdr3_aa: CASSRETGLGQPQHF
clone_size: once; v_call: TRBV29-1; d_call: -; j_call: TRBJ1-2; cdr3_nt: TGCAGCGTTGTAACGGTGACTTATGGCTACACCTTC; cdr3_aa: CSVVTVTYGYTF
clone_size: once; v_call: TRBV28; d_call: TRBD2; j_call: TRBJ2-5; cdr3_nt: TGTGCCAGCAGCCCCACGGGAGGACAAGAGACCCAGTACTTC; cdr3_aa: CASSPTGGQETQYF
clone_size: -; v_call: TRBV2; d_call: -; j_call: TRBJ1-2; cdr3_nt: TGTGCCAGCAGTGCGTACTCCGGCGGCGGCTACACCTTC; cdr3_aa: CASSAYSGGGYTF